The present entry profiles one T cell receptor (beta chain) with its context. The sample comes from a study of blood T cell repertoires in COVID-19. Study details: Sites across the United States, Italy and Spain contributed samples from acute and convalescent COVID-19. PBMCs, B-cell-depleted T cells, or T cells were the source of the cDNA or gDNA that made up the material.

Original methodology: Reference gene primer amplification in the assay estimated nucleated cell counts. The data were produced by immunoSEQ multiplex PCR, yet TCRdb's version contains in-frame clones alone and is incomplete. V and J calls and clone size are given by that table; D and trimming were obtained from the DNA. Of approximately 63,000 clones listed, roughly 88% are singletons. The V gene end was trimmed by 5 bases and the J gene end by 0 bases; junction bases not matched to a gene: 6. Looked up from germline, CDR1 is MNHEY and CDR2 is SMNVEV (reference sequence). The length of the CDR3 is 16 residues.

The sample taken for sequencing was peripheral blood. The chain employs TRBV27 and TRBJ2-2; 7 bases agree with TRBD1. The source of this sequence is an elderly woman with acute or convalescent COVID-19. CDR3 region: CASSNRTGPNTGELFF. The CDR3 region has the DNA TGTGCCAGCAGTAATCGGACAGGCCCGAACACCGGGGAGCTGTTTTTT.